This is a list of T cell receptor beta chains from one sample in a study of T cell responses to AZD1222 COVID-19 vaccine. The table came from immunoSEQ multiplex PCR; TCRdb's copy has only in-frame clones and leaves some out. The sample includes 80,000 to 95,000 clones, around 90% seen only once; the top ten take approximately 5.2%. This specimen was peripheral blood, taken on day 0 of AZD1222 vaccination. These receptors were collected from an adult in good health. The CDR3 runs from the conserved cysteine through the conserved F or W. The D gene is left open where the match is weak. Where a row states a size, it is once, few, many or the class of an expanded clone; other rows omit it.

j_call v_call d_call clone_size cdr3_aa cdr3_nt
TRBJ1-5 TRBV5-1 TRBD1 once CASSLTGEGQPQHF TGCGCCAGCAGTTTGACAGGGGAAGGTCAGCCCCAGCATTTT
TRBJ2-1 TRBV29-1 NA NA CSVTEDYIGNEQFF TGCAGCGTTACAGAAGACTACATAGGCAATGAGCAGTTCTTC
TRBJ1-3 TRBV6-1 NA NA CASSEVQSTLSGNTIYF TGTGCCAGCAGTGAAGTCCAGTCTACTCTGTCTGGAAACACCATATATTTT
TRBJ1-1 TRBV6-5 NA NA CASSLDRGNEAFF TGTGCCAGCAGTCTGGACAGAGGAAATGAAGCTTTCTTT
TRBJ2-1 TRBV27 NA NA CASRLGTEGREQFF TGTGCCAGCAGACTAGGGACGGAGGGACGGGAGCAGTTCTTC
TRBJ2-1 TRBV7-2 TRBD2 NA CASRERRLAGYNEQFF TGTGCCAGCCGTGAGAGGCGTCTAGCGGGATACAATGAGCAGTTCTTC
TRBJ1-5 TRBV21-1 NA NA CASSPRRLRGNQPQHF TGTGCCAGCAGCCCGCGAAGGCTGAGGGGCAATCAGCCCCAGCATTTT
TRBJ1-2 TRBV28 NA NA CASSFRGGYGYTF TGTGCCAGCAGTTTCCGAGGGGGCTATGGCTACACCTTC
TRBJ2-7 TRBV29-1 NA NA CSAIPATREEQYF TGCAGCGCAATACCCGCGACTAGGGAGGAGCAGTACTTC
TRBJ2-7 TRBV10-3 NA NA CAIAGEGGGYEQYF TGTGCCATCGCGGGAGAAGGGGGCGGCTACGAGCAGTACTTC
TRBJ2-3 TRBV24-1 NA NA CASAGKSTDTQYF TGTGCCAGCGCGGGGAAGAGCACAGATACGCAGTATTTT
TRBJ2-5 TRBV11-2 NA once CASSFDSAVQETQYF TGTGCCAGCAGCTTCGATTCAGCGGTCCAAGAGACCCAGTACTTC
TRBJ2-1 TRBV7-6 TRBD2 NA CASSPRGIAGVSNEQFF TGTGCCAGCAGCCCTAGAGGTATAGCGGGAGTGAGTAATGAGCAGTTCTTC
TRBJ2-5 TRBV6-5 NA NA CASNRAGQETQYF TGTGCCAGCAATCGAGCGGGTCAGGAGACCCAGTACTTC
TRBJ2-5 TRBV21-1 NA NA CASSKGEFLTETQYF TGTGCCAGCAGCAAAGGGGAATTTCTGACAGAGACCCAGTACTTC
TRBJ1-5 TRBV3-1/TRBV3-2 NA NA CASSQSGGNQPQHF TGTGCCAGCAGCCAGAGTGGGGGAAATCAGCCCCAGCATTTT
TRBJ1-2 TRBV5-4 NA NA CASSFKTAGTNYGYTF TGTGCCAGCAGCTTTAAGACGGCGGGGACAAACTATGGCTACACCTTC
TRBJ2-7 TRBV30 TRBD2 NA CASRRGGYEQYF TGTGCCTCCCGTCGGGGGGGGTACGAGCAGTACTTC
TRBJ2-7 TRBV12-5 NA NA CASGRSSYEQYF TGTGCTAGTGGAAGGAGCTCCTACGAGCAGTACTTC
TRBJ2-6 TRBV19 NA NA CASSKGSGANVLTF TGTGCCAGTAGTAAGGGCTCTGGGGCCAACGTCCTGACTTTC
TRBJ2-1 TRBV5-4 TRBD2 NA CASSWRLAGVYNEQFF TGTGCCAGCAGCTGGAGACTAGCGGGAGTCTACAATGAGCAGTTCTTC
TRBJ1-6 TRBV5-4 NA NA CASSRGGRQVVAPLHF TGTGCCAGCAGCCGCGGGGGGAGACAGGTGGTTGCACCCCTCCACTTT
TRBJ2-7 TRBV4-3 NA NA CASSQGPGRRQYF TGCGCCAGCAGCCAGGGGCCAGGCAGGCGGCAGTACTTC